Listed here are 17 T cell receptor beta chains from one sample, sequenced in a study of blood T cells in healthy people across ages. Through a sample-barcoded 5' primer and a J-beta primer mix, a second PCR was run for about 6 to 12 cycles. TCRdb fed the 5' RACE reads into MiXCR, producing one record per CDR3 protein. The sample consists of 550,000 to 600,000 distinct CDR3 sequences, roughly a quarter of them appearing once. The specimen was blood. The receptors here all came from a woman between 70 and 85 years old in good health.

V and J are TRBV25-1 and TRBJ1-5, with a tentative D call TRBD1 (6 bases). The ends were cut back, 4 bases at V and 9 bases at J, with 16 bases in the middle. Germline V lookup: CDR1 MGHDK, CDR2 SYGVNS. The CDR3 loop spans 14 amino acids. CDR3 DNA sequence: TGTGCCAGCAGTGTGTCAGGGGACTCGGGGCCCCAGCATTTT. Residues: CASSVSGDSGPQHF.

The chain links TRBV2 to TRBJ2-7; TRBD2 matches at 11 bases. The CDR3 contains 14 residues. With 6 bases clipped from V and 12 bases from J, the junction kept 13 bases outside the gene matches. Per the germline V gene, CDR1 is SNHLY and CDR2 is FYNNEI. The CDR3 region is CASSGGLAAETLYF. The CDR3 nucleotides read TGTGCCAGCAGCGGGGGACTAGCGGCAGAGACCCTGTACTTC.

The DNA for the CDR3 is TGTGCCAGCAGCCCCCGTTCATCGGAAGCAACTAATGAAAAACTGTTTTTT. Its protein is CASSPRSSEATNEKLFF. The J gene is TRBJ1-4, the V gene TRBV11-2; no firm D call. The length of the CDR3 is 17 residues. V was shortened by 5 bases and J by 0 bases, with 16 bases between the two germline ends. CDR1 and CDR2 from the germline V gene are SGHAT and FQNNGV.

Details on this clonotype: The junction differs from germline at one of its ends, possibly a read error. The CDR3 DNA reads TGTACCAGCAGCCAAGTTAGCGGGGGGGACACCGGGGAGCTGTTTTTT. This gives the protein CTSSQVSGGDTGELFF. The chain carries TRBV4-2 and TRBJ2-2, with 11 nucleotides matching TRBD2. CDR1 is LGHNA and CDR2 is YNFKEQ in the germline V gene. The CDR3 contains 16 residues.

This clonotype has only a few counts. The J gene is TRBJ2-6, the V gene TRBV21-1; the DNA was not used to check the table's D call, TRBD1. TRBV21-1 is a known pseudogene. The CDR3 is 18 residues long. CDR3 loop: CASSSSTGDYSGANVLTF. In DNA, the CDR3 is TGTGCCAGCAGCAGCTCGACAGGGGATTATTCTGGGGCCAACGTCCTGACTTTC.

There are a few counts of this clonotype. The rearrangement joins TRBV4-3 to TRBJ1-4; tentative D call: TRBD1 (5 bases). This CDR3 has 17 amino acids. Trimming stripped 1 base from V and 8 bases from J, with 20 bases between. The germline V gene encodes CDR1 LGHNA and CDR2 YSLEER. The CDR3 DNA sequence: TGCGCCAGCAGCCAAGGAGTATTTGCAGGGAAGATGGAAAAACTGTTTTTT. This translates into CASSQGVFAGKMEKLFF.

J is TRBJ2-2 and V is TRBV4-2, with TRBD1 matching over 9 bases. CDR3 length: 16 residues. CDR1 is LGHNA, CDR2 YNFKEQ, per germline. V was clipped by 1 base and J by 4 bases; unmatched bases: 4. CDR3 nucleotides: TGTGCCAGCAGCCAAGGGACAGGGGACTTCACCGGGGAGCTGTTTTTT. Translating it yields CASSQGTGDFTGELFF.

This clonotype was picked up a small number of times. A junction end diverges from the germline sequence, so it may reflect a read error. V gene TRBV19 combines with J gene TRBJ2-5, with TRBD2 matching 13 bases. CDR1 and CDR2 (germline): LNHDA, SQIVND (reference sequence). CDR3 length: 17 residues. The CDR3 is CASSKLAGGIVYNERFF. CDR3 DNA: TGTGCCAGTAGTAAACTAGCGGGGGGGATAGTATACAATGAGCGGTTCTTC.

This clonotype showed up just a few times. The V call is TRBV7-2, the J call TRBJ2-5, with 9 bases fitting TRBD2. The V gene's germline CDR1 is SGHTA and CDR2 FQGNSA. The ends lost 3 bases at V and 1 base at J; junction bases unmatched: 3. The CDR3 consists of 15 residues. Here the CDR3 DNA reads TGTGCCAGCAGCTTCAGCGGGGGGTTCCAAGAGACCCAGTACTTC. Its translation is CASSFSGGFQETQYF.

This chain links TRBV20-1 with TRBJ1-2; D is unresolved. The CDR3 covers 14 residues. The V gene lost 0 bases and the J gene lost 1 base, with 9 bases spanning the gap. Germline lookup yields CDR1 DFQATT and CDR2 SNEGSKA (reference sequence). The CDR3 protein is CSAREGSHNYGYTF. The CDR3 nucleotides are TGCAGTGCTAGAGAGGGCAGCCATAACTATGGCTACACCTTC.

In this sample, this clonotype turned up a few times. J is TRBJ1-1 and V is TRBV7-9; D is perhaps TRBD1 (6 bases). Germline V gene lookup returns CDR1 SEHNR and CDR2 FQNEAQ (reference sequence). Trimming removed 5 bases at V and 1 base at J, with 11 bases between. This CDR3 contains 14 residues. DNA of the CDR3: TGTGCCAGCAGCCTGGACAGTCCGAACACTGAAGCTTTCTTT. This encodes CASSLDSPNTEAFF.

The CDR3, as DNA: TGTGCCAGCAGGGGGGGGTCGTACCAAGAGACCCAGTACTTC. Its translation: CASRGGSYQETQYF. This rearrangement joins TRBV2 to TRBJ2-5; 7 bases agree with TRBD2. This CDR3 region has 14 residues. Germline-derived CDR1 and CDR2 are SNHLY and FYNNEI. After removal of 6 bases from V and 0 bases from J, the junction contained 4 bases not matched to a gene.

This chain connects TRBV5-5 to TRBJ2-3; the D call may be TRBD1 or TRBD2 (5 bases each). The CDR3 consists of 18 residues. Trimming took 1 base from V and 0 from J, leaving 18 bases between them. CDR1 is SGHKS and CDR2 is YYEKEE in the germline V gene (reference sequence). The chain's CDR3 is CASSLYPGTGASTDTQYF. CDR3 DNA sequence: TGTGCCAGCAGCTTGTATCCAGGGACCGGGGCTAGCACAGATACGCAGTATTTT.

The V gene is TRBV20-1, the J gene TRBJ1-1; no clear D. Trimming took 0 bases from V and 4 from J, leaving 15 bases between them. The V gene's germline CDR1 is DFQATT and CDR2 SNEGSKA (reference sequence). This CDR3 has 15 residues. This chain's CDR3 is CSARDDPLPSTEAFF. CDR3 nucleotides: TGCAGTGCTAGAGATGACCCCCTACCGTCCACTGAAGCTTTCTTT.

With regard to this clonotype: The junction and the germline gene differ at one end; a read error may be behind it. The rearrangement links TRBV7-2 to TRBJ2-3; maybe TRBD2 (5 bases). The CDR3 totals 14 residues. Germline CDR1 reads SGHTA; CDR2 reads FQGNSA. The CDR3, as DNA: TGTGCCAGCAGCTTACGGCCGAGGGCAGATACACAGTATTTT. Translating gives CASSLRPRADTQYF.

This clonotype was seen ten or more times. The chain employs TRBV29-1 and TRBJ2-1, with D tentatively TRBD2 (6 bases). Germline CDR1 and CDR2: SQVTM and ANQGSEA. Trimming left V 3 bases short and J 7 bases short, with 13 bases between. The CDR3 extends over 13 amino acids. The CDR3 nucleotides are TGCAGCGTTGATGGGGGACGGGGGAATGAGCAGTTCTTC. As protein: CSVDGGRGNEQFF.

The table lists this clonotype with a few counts. V is TRBV6-2 or TRBV6-3 and J is TRBJ2-5, with a possible D match to TRBD2 (5 bases). With 0 bases removed from V and 0 bases from J, the gap between germline ends came to 11 bases. The CDR3 is made up of 16 amino acids. CDR1 and CDR2 (germline): MNHEY, SVGEGT. CDR3 sequence: CASSYSKRSYQETQYF. The CDR3 nucleotides read TGTGCCAGCAGTTACTCGAAGCGGTCGTACCAAGAGACCCAGTACTTC.